These 29 T cell receptor beta chains share one sample of origin, sequenced in a study of human T cells and chemical hapten exposure. TCRdb re-analysed the RACE reads in MiXCR, keeping a single row per CDR3 protein. The sample has some 180,000 distinct CDR3 sequences; 24% are singletons. Stated time point: patch test 3, about 24 weeks after DPC sensitization. The treatment denotes: therapeutic diphenylcyclopropenone sensitization with weekly scalp DPC. The material was whole blood, obtained in connection with sensitization to the hapten diphenylcyclopropenone (DPC). The receptors stem from a woman aged 35 to 49 with alopecia areata. Some clones in this sample may be carry-over from other donors' samples.

The rearrangement joins TRBV20-1 to TRBJ1-2; 9 positions match TRBD1. CDR1 and CDR2 from the germline V gene are DFQATT and SNEGSKA (reference sequence). The CDR3 contains 14 residues. With 6 bases clipped from V and 3 bases from J, the junction kept 8 bases outside the gene matches. This CDR3 is CSAGDRELDYGYTF. The CDR3 nucleotides are TGCAGTGCGGGGGACAGGGAGCTAGACTATGGCTACACCTTC.

This clonotype was found a few times. V and J are TRBV3-1 and TRBJ2-7; TRBD2 matches 9 bases. After removal of 0 bases from V and 5 bases from J, the junction contained 8 bases not matched to a gene. Germline V gene sequence: CDR1 LGHDT, CDR2 YNNKEL (reference sequence). This CDR3 has 16 residues. The CDR3 DNA is TGTGCCAGCAGCCAAGAAAGGGCGGGAGGGCCGGACGAGCAGTACTTC. It is translated as CASSQERAGGPDEQYF.

J is TRBJ1-1 and V is TRBV5-1; D remains unclear. Germline CDR1 reads SGHRS; CDR2 reads YFSETQ. V lost 4 bases and J 8 bases, leaving 15 bases between the germline ends. The CDR3 spans 13 residues. The DNA of the CDR3 is TGCGCCAGCAGCACATTATTCGTGGGGGAAGCTTTCTTT. Translating gives CASSTLFVGEAFF.

The chain joins TRBV11-2 to TRBJ1-4; tentative D call: TRBD1 (5 bases). The CDR3 contains 16 residues. V lost 5 bases, J lost 1 base, and 14 bases lay in between. CDR1 is SGHAT, CDR2 FQNNGV, per germline. In nucleotides, the CDR3 is TGTGCCAGCAGCGCGGGGCCCGGGCGAACTAATGAAAAACTGTTTTTT. Translated, it gives CASSAGPGRTNEKLFF.

V usage is TRBV7-2 and J usage is TRBJ2-7; TRBD2 agrees at 16 bases. The junction had 2 bases not matched to a gene; V was cut back by 4 bases and J by 2 bases. Germline CDR1 is SGHTA and CDR2 is FQGNSA. The CDR3 has 16 residues. For the CDR3, the DNA is TGTGCCAGCAGCTCTGGGACTAGCGGGAGGGCCTACGAGCAGTACTTC. It codes for CASSSGTSGRAYEQYF.

This clonotype was found a few times. The chain uses TRBV25-1 and TRBJ1-2; TRBD1 might be the D (5 bases). V was pared by 3 bases and J by 8 bases, with 16 bases between. Germline-derived CDR1 and CDR2 are MGHDK and SYGVNS. The CDR3 consists of 14 residues. CDR3 amino acids: CASSDVPPGTGYTF. The CDR3, as DNA: TGTGCCAGCAGTGATGTGCCTCCGGGGACCGGCTACACCTTC.

In DNA, the CDR3 is TGTGCCAGCAGCACACAGGGTTTCAACACTGAAGCTTTCTTT. This translates into CASSTQGFNTEAFF. The chain joins TRBV7-2 to TRBJ1-1; weak D call: TRBD1 (6 bases). V gave up 5 bases and J gave up 2 bases, with 12 bases separating them. CDR3 size: 14 residues. Per germline, CDR1 SGHTA and CDR2 FQGNSA.

This chain uses TRBV6-2 or TRBV6-3 with TRBJ2-3; TRBD2 agrees at 9 bases. Germline V gene sequence: CDR1 MNHEY, CDR2 SVGEGT. CDR3 length equals 15 residues. J was trimmed by 5 bases and V by 5 bases; bases with no gene match: 8. CDR3 sequence (DNA): TGTGCCAGCAGTGACTTTAGCGGGAGCGTAGATACGCAGTATTTT. This codes for CASSDFSGSVDTQYF.

This clonotype occurred a few times. The CDR3 coding sequence is TGTGCCAGCAGCTCCTGGGGGAGACAGGGGGCGACAGATACGCAGTATTTT. Translating it yields CASSSWGRQGATDTQYF. This chain connects TRBV6-5 to TRBJ2-3; TRBD1 matches 10 bases. With 6 bases clipped from V and 3 bases from J, the junction kept 12 bases outside the gene matches. CDR1 is MNHEY, CDR2 SVGAGI, per germline. The CDR3 runs 17 residues.

This clonotype was recorded a few times. The V gene is TRBV4-3, the J gene TRBJ2-1; 8 bases fit TRBD1. This CDR3 comprises 15 residues. Germline loops: CDR1 LGHNA, CDR2 YSLEER. V trimming: 2 bases; J trimming: 6 bases; junction bases outside the gene matches: 6. The CDR3 region has the DNA TGCGCCAGCAGCCAACACGGGACAGGAGTCAATGAGCAGTTCTTC. This translates into CASSQHGTGVNEQFF.

This clonotype was seen a handful of times. This sequence joins TRBV4-1 and TRBJ2-1, with TRBD2 matching over 11 bases. V was pared by 0 bases and J by 9 bases, with 10 bases of the junction left unmatched. The CDR3 runs to 17 residues. Germline CDR1 is MGHRA and CDR2 is YSYEKL. The CDR3 region is CASSQDQTSGIISEQFF. The CDR3 bases are TGCGCCAGCAGCCAAGATCAGACTAGCGGGATAATTTCTGAGCAGTTCTTC.

In the case of this clonotype: At one of its ends the junction is not consistent with the germline gene, which may arise from a read error. The chain is built from TRBV29-1 and TRBJ2-1; possibly TRBD1 for D (6 bases). The CDR3 covers 15 residues. Germline CDR1 SQVTM, CDR2 ANQGSEA. The CDR3 is CSVEDRTSSYNEQFF. CDR3 coding DNA: TGCAGCGTAGAAGACAGGACAAGCTCCTACAATGAGCAGTTCTTC.

This clonotype occurred once. The rearrangement links TRBV20-1 to TRBJ1-2; D perhaps matches TRBD1 (5 bases). The CDR3 totals 15 residues. Germline lookup yields CDR1 DFQATT and CDR2 SNEGSKA (reference sequence). V lost 0 bases, J lost 3 bases, and 14 bases lay in between. CDR3 DNA sequence: TGCAGTGCTAGAGATCAAGGAGGGGCGGACTATGGCTACACCTTC. Protein: CSARDQGGADYGYTF.

This clonotype was detected ten times or more. This chain links TRBV20-1 with TRBJ1-5, with D possibly being TRBD1 (5 bases). With 1 base removed from V and 9 bases from J, the gap between germline ends came to 19 bases. The CDR3 runs 15 residues. In germline, CDR1 is DFQATT, CDR2 SNEGSKA (reference sequence). CDR3 DNA: TGCAGTGCTAGAGCTGGGGCGGGGAATGAGGCGCCCCAGCATTTT. Its translation is CSARAGAGNEAPQHF.

This clonotype was recorded a few times. CDR3 sequence reads: CATSRGREATNEKLFF. CDR3 coding DNA: TGTGCCACCAGCAGAGGACGGGAGGCAACTAATGAAAAACTGTTTTTT. The chain uses TRBV15 and TRBJ1-4; D is unclear. In germline, CDR1 is LNHNV, CDR2 YYDKDF (reference sequence). Trimming took off 1 base at V and 0 bases at J, with 9 bases between the two ends. CDR3 size: 16 residues. The full variable domain, rest sourced from reference TRBV15 and TRBJ1-4, is DAMVIQNPRYQVTQFGKPVTLSCSQTLNHNVMYWYQQKSSQAPKLLFHYYDKDFNNEADTPDNFQSRRPNTSFCFLDIRSPGLGDTAMYLCATSRGREATNEKLFFGSGTQLSVL.

DNA for the CDR3: TGTGCCACCAGACAGGGGGGCCCAGATACGCAGTATTTT. It encodes CATRQGGPDTQYF. The genes are TRBV10-3 and TRBJ2-3; 9 bases are shared with TRBD1. The CDR3 has 13 amino acids. Trimming removed 10 bases from V and 4 bases from J; junction bases left unmatched: 6. Germline V lookup: CDR1 ENHRY, CDR2 SYGVKD.

This clonotype showed up just a few times. This chain links TRBV18 with TRBJ2-1; the D is unclear. Trimming cost V 3 bases and J 9 bases, with 12 bases left between them. The CDR3 extends over 13 amino acids. Germline V CDR1 and CDR2: KGHSH, LQKENI. DNA of the CDR3: TGTGCCAGCTCACCTCCCACAAGGGCTGAGCAGTTCTTC. Its protein product is CASSPPTRAEQFF. Looking up the rest from reference TRBV18 and TRBJ2-1 gives the full variable domain: NAGVMQNPRHLVRRRGQEARLRCSPMKGHSHVYWYRQLPEEGLKFMVYLQKENIIDESGMPKERFSAEFPKEGPSILRIQQVVRGDSAAYFCASSPPTRAEQFFGPGTRLTVL.

The chain uses TRBV6-5 and TRBJ2-7, with 7 bases identical to TRBD1. CDR1 and CDR2 from the germline V gene are MNHEY and SVGAGI. This CDR3 is built from 14 residues. J lost 12 bases, V lost 5 bases, and 16 bases had no gene match. The CDR3 sequence: CASSRGPGQPLWYF. Written as DNA, the CDR3 is TGTGCCAGCAGTCGCGGCCCGGGACAGCCGCTGTGGTACTTC.

This clonotype was seen a single time. This rearrangement joins TRBV6-5 to TRBJ2-2; D ambiguous. Germline CDR1 is MNHEY and CDR2 is SVGAGI. This CDR3 spans 15 amino acids. Trimming removed 6 bases at V and 5 bases at J, with 16 bases between. This CDR3 is CASSLQELRTGELFF. For the CDR3, the DNA is TGTGCCAGCAGCCTTCAGGAGCTGAGAACCGGGGAGCTGTTTTTT.

The chain uses TRBV7-8 and TRBJ1-2, with unresolved D. The CDR3 loop spans 13 amino acids. Germline CDR1 is SGHVS and CDR2 is FQNEAQ. V was pared by 1 base and J by 5 bases, with 8 bases between. The CDR3 reads CASSLDVLYGYTF. The CDR3 DNA follows: TGTGCCAGCAGCTTAGATGTCCTTTATGGCTACACCTTC. Together with reference TRBV7-8 and TRBJ1-2, the CDR3 gives the full variable domain: GAGVSQSPRYKVAKRGQDVALRCDPISGHVSLFWYQQALGQGPEFLTYFQNEAQLDKSGLPSDRFFAERPEGSVSTLKIQRTQQEDSAVYLCASSLDVLYGYTFGSGTRLTVV.

The CDR3 nucleotides are TGTGCCAGCAGGTTTAATAGGCAGGGAGGGACTGAAGCTTTCTTT. This sequence encodes CASRFNRQGGTEAFF. The chain joins TRBV12-3 or TRBV12-4 to TRBJ1-1; D might be TRBD1 (5 bases). Trimming left V 6 bases short and J 5 bases short, with 19 bases between. CDR3 length: 15 residues.

The chain couples TRBV2 to TRBJ1-6; no clear D gene. CDR1 is SNHLY, CDR2 FYNNEI, per germline. This CDR3 spans 13 amino acids. Trimming took off 1 base at V and 8 bases at J, with 6 bases between the two ends. The CDR3 DNA reads as TGTGCCAGCAGTGAAGACGGATATTCACCCCTCCACTTT. This codes for CASSEDGYSPLHF.

The sample holds a few counts of this clonotype. The V gene is TRBV27, the J gene TRBJ2-1, with 9 bases identical to TRBD2. This CDR3 is built from 12 residues. CDR1 MNHEY and CDR2 SMNVEV come from the germline V gene (reference sequence). V gave up 2 bases and J gave up 13 bases; unmatched junction bases: 3. The CDR3 DNA follows: TGTGCCAGCAGTTTACTAGCGGGAAATCAGTTCTTC. Its protein is CASSLLAGNQFF.

This clonotype was counted only a few times. The V call is TRBV9, the J call TRBJ1-3; no firm D call. CDR3 length: 15 residues. Germline CDR1 reads SGDLS; CDR2 reads YYNGEE. Trimming removed 0 bases at V and 0 bases at J, with 7 bases between. CDR3 region: CASSVDGSSGNTIYF. Here the CDR3 DNA reads TGTGCCAGCAGCGTAGACGGTTCCTCTGGAAACACCATATATTTT.

V gene TRBV5-6 combines with J gene TRBJ2-7, with D unclear. Germline V gene lookup returns CDR1 SGHDT and CDR2 YYEEEE. The CDR3 contains 12 residues. V was pared by 0 bases and J by 3 bases, with 4 bases between. The CDR3 reads CASSLADYEQYF. CDR3 DNA: TGTGCCAGCAGCTTGGCAGACTACGAGCAGTACTTC.

This clonotype was observed a handful of times. The CDR3 here is CSVDRGGRNTEAFF. DNA for the CDR3: TGCAGCGTTGATAGGGGGGGAAGGAACACTGAAGCTTTCTTT. The V and J genes are TRBV29-1 and TRBJ1-1; D might be TRBD1 (6 bases). This CDR3 region has 14 residues. Germline loops: CDR1 SQVTM, CDR2 ANQGSEA. The V gene lost 3 bases and the J gene lost 1 base, with 12 bases spanning the gap. Drawing the rest from reference TRBV29-1 and TRBJ1-1, the complete variable domain is SAVISQKPSRDICQRGTSLTIQCQVDSQVTMMFWYRQQPGQSLTLIATANQGSEATYESGFVIDKFPISRPNLTFSTLTVSNMSPEDSSIYLCSVDRGGRNTEAFFGQGTRLTVV.

This clonotype came up many times. The chain links TRBV28 to TRBJ2-7; D might be TRBD1 or TRBD2, each matching 5 bases. The CDR3 is 14 amino acids. V lost 6 bases and J lost 0, with 12 bases in between. Germline CDR1 and CDR2: MDHEN and SYDVKM. The CDR3 DNA reads TGTGCCAGCAGCGCCGGGACGGTCTCCTACGAGCAGTACTTC. It is translated as CASSAGTVSYEQYF. The full variable domain, its missing parts supplied by reference TRBV28 and TRBJ2-7, is DVKVTQSSRYLVKRTGEKVFLECVQDMDHENMFWYRQDPGLGLRLIYFSYDVKMKEKGDIPEGYSVSREKKERFSLILESASTNQTSMYLCASSAGTVSYEQYFGPGTRLTVT.

The rearrangement uses TRBV7-2 and TRBJ1-5, with TRBD1 as a possible D gene (5 bases). The CDR3 is 16 amino acids. V gave up 3 bases and J gave up 3 bases, with 15 bases separating them. The germline V gene has CDR1 SGHTA and CDR2 FQGNSA. The CDR3 nucleotides read TGTGCCAGCAGCTTTCGCCAGGGTGGCCCCAATCAGCCCCAGCATTTT. Amino acid sequence: CASSFRQGGPNQPQHF.

This chain uses TRBV28 with TRBJ2-1, with D perhaps matching TRBD1 (5 bases). V was trimmed by 3 bases and J by 5 bases, leaving 5 bases between them. In germline, CDR1 is MDHEN, CDR2 SYDVKM. The CDR3 covers 12 residues. Here the CDR3 DNA reads TGTGCCAGCAGTTTCAGGGACAATGAGCAGTTCTTC. Amino acid sequence: CASSFRDNEQFF.